The 7 T cell receptor beta chains given below trace back to one sample, sequenced in a study of T-cell reconstitution after alpha-beta-depleted transplantation in children. TCRbeta library preparation incorporated unique molecular identifiers. TCRdb re-analysed the PCR reads in MiXCR, keeping a single row per CDR3 protein. Here the sample spans roughly 790,000 distinct CDR3 sequences, 16% being singletons. This specimen was PBMCs, mostly from graft donor cells, taken 360 days after TCRalphabeta/CD19-depleted stem cell transplant. Every receptor here comes from a male patient between 10 and 17 years old who had a stem cell transplant for acute lymphoblastic leukemia, so the T cells may come from the graft donor.

This sequence joins TRBV12-3 or TRBV12-4 and TRBJ2-7; 7 nucleotides line up with TRBD2. J gave up 3 bases and V 6 bases, and 14 bases lay outside the gene matches. This CDR3 is 16 amino acids long. CDR3 in DNA: TGTGCCAGCAGGGCCCGGTTGGCTAGCGGACACTACGAGCAGTACTTC. Residues: CASRARLASGHYEQYF.

With respect to this clonotype: A much bigger clone sits one base away, suggesting this may be a read error. The chain employs TRBV4-1 and TRBJ1-4; no definite D call. The CDR3 has 16 amino acids. Germline CDR1 reads MGHRA; CDR2 reads YSYEKL. The CDR3 loop reads CAGSQDPTLGSEKLFF. In nucleotides, the CDR3 is TGCGCCGGCAGCCAAGACCCGACTCTCGGAAGTGAAAAACTGTTTTTT.

The rearrangement uses TRBV18 and TRBJ2-1; TRBD1 aligns across 8 bases. In germline, CDR1 is KGHSH, CDR2 LQKENI. The CDR3 is 15 residues long. Unmatched junction bases numbered 1, after V lost 0 bases and J lost 3 bases. The CDR3 is CASSPPGTGYNEQFF. For the CDR3, the DNA is TGTGCCAGCTCACCACCCGGGACAGGCTACAATGAGCAGTTCTTC.

The table lists this clonotype with a few counts. The gene calls are TRBV4-1 and TRBJ2-1, with 9 bases matching TRBD2. This CDR3 is 14 amino acids long. The junction had 3 bases not matched to a gene; V was cut back by 1 base and J by 8 bases. Per germline, CDR1 MGHRA and CDR2 YSYEKL. The CDR3 loop is CASSQGLAGYEQFF. CDR3 coding DNA: TGCGCCAGCAGCCAAGGGCTAGCGGGATATGAGCAGTTCTTC.

The chain joins TRBV12-3 or TRBV12-4 to TRBJ2-7, with 7 bases that match TRBD2. The CDR3 runs 15 residues. J was trimmed by 3 bases and V by 8 bases; bases with no gene match: 13. DNA of the CDR3: TGTGCCAGCTATCGACTAGCCGGAAAGAACTACGAGCAGTACTTC. This encodes CASYRLAGKNYEQYF.

The chain is built from TRBV24-1 and TRBJ2-7, with a tentative D call TRBD2 (6 bases). Trimming pared 7 bases from V and 4 bases from J, leaving 16 bases between. The germline V gene encodes CDR1 KGHDR and CDR2 SFDVKD. The CDR3 covers 14 residues. The CDR3 sequence: CATRNGRETYEQYF. The CDR3 DNA reads as TGTGCCACCAGAAACGGGAGAGAAACTTACGAGCAGTACTTC.

J is TRBJ1-2 and V is TRBV6-5; possible D gene TRBD1, 5 bases. CDR3 length equals 14 residues. The germline V gene encodes CDR1 MNHEY and CDR2 SVGAGI. V lost 2 bases and J lost 3, with 10 bases in between. The CDR3 DNA follows: TGTGCCAGCAGTTACGCAGGGTGGGACTATGGCTACACCTTC. It codes for CASSYAGWDYGYTF.